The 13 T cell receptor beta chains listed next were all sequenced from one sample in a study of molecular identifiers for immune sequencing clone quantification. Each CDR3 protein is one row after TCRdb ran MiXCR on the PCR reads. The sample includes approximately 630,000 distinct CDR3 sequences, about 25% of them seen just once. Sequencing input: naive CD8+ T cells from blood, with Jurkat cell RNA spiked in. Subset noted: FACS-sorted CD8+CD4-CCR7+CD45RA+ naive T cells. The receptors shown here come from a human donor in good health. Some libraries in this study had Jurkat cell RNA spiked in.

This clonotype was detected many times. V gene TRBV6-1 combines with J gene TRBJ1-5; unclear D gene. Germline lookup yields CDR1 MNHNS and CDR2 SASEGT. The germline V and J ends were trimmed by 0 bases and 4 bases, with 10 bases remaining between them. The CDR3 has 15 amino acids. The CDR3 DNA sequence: TGTGCCAGCAGTGAAGCGCTAGGGCTTAATCAGCCCCAGCATTTT. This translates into CASSEALGLNQPQHF.

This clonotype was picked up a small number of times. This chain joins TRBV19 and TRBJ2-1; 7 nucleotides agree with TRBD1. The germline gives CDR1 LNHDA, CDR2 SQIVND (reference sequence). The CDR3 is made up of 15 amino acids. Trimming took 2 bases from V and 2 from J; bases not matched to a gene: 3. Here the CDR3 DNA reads TGTGCCAGTAGTATATGGACAGGAACCTACAATGAGCAGTTCTTC. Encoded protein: CASSIWTGTYNEQFF.

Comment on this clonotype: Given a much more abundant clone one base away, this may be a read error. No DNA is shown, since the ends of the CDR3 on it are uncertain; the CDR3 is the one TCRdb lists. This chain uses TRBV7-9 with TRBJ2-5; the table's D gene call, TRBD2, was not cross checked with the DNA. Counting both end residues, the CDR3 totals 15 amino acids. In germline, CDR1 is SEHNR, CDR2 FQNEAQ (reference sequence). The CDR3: CASSSVAGGSETQHF.

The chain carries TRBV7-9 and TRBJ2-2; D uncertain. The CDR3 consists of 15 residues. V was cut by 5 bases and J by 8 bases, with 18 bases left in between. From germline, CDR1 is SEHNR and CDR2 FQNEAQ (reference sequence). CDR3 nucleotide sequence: TGTGCCAGCAGCCCAGACACGCTTCTCCATGGGGAGCTGTTTTTT. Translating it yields CASSPDTLLHGELFF. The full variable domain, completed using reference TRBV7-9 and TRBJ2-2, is DTGVSQNPRHKITKRGQNVTFRCDPISEHNRLYWYRQTLGQGPEFLTYFQNEAQLEKSRLLSDRFSAERPKGSFSTLEIQRTEQGDSAMYLCASSPDTLLHGELFFGEGSRLTVL.

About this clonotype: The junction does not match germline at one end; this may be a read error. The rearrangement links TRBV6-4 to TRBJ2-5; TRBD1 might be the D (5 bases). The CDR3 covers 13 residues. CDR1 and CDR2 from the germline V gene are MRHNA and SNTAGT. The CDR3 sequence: CASKSAGNETQHF. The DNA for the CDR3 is TGTGCCAGCAAGTCCGCAGGGAACGAGACCCAGCACTTC.

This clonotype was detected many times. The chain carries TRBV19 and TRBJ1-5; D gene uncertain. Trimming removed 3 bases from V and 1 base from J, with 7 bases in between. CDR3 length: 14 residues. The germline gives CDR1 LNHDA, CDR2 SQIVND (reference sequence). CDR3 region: CASSIGPSNQPQHF. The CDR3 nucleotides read TGTGCCAGTAGTATTGGACCGAGCAATCAGCCCCAGCATTTT.

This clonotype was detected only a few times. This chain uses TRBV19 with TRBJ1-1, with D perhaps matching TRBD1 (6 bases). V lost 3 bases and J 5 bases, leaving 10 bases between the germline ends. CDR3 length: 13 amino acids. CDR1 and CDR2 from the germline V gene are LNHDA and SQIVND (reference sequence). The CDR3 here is CASSIPGETEAFF. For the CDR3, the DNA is TGTGCCAGTAGTATCCCAGGGGAAACTGAAGCTTTCTTT.

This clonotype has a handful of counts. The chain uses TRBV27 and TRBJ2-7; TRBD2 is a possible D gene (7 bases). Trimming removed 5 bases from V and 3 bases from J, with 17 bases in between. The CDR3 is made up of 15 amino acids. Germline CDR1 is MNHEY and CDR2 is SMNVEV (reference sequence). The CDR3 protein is CASSTGGGGLYEQYF. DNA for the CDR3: TGTGCCAGCAGTACGGGGGGAGGGGGTCTCTACGAGCAGTACTTC.

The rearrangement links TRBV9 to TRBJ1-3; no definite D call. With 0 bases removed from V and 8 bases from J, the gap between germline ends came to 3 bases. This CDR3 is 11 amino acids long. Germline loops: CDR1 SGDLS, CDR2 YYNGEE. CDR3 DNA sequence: TGTGCCAGCAGCGTAGGGGACACCATATATTTT. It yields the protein CASSVGDTIYF.

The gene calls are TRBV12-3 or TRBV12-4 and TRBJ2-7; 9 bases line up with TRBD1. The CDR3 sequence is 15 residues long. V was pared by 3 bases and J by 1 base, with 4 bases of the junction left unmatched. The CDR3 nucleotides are TGTGCCAGCAGTTTTACCGGGACAGGGTCCTACGAGCAGTACTTC. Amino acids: CASSFTGTGSYEQYF.

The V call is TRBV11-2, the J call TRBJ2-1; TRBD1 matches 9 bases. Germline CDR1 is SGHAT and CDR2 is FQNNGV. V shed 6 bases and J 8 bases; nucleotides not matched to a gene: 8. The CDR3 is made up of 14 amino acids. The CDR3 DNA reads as TGTGCCAGCAGATCGGGACAGGGTATCGATGAGCAGTTCTTC. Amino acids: CASRSGQGIDEQFF.

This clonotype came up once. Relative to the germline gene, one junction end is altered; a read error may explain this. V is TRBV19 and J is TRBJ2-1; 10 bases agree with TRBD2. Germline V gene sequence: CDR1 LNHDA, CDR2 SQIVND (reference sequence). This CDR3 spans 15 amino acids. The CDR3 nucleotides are TGTGCCAGTAGTATATTTGGGACTAGCGACAATGGGCAGTTCTTC. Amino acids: CASSIFGTSDNGQFF.

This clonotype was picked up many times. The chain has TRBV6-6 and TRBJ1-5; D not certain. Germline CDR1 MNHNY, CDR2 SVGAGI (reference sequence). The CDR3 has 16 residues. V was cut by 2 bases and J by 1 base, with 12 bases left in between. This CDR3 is CASSYVRALSNQPQHF. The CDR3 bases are TGTGCCAGCAGTTACGTCCGGGCATTAAGCAATCAGCCCCAGCATTTT.